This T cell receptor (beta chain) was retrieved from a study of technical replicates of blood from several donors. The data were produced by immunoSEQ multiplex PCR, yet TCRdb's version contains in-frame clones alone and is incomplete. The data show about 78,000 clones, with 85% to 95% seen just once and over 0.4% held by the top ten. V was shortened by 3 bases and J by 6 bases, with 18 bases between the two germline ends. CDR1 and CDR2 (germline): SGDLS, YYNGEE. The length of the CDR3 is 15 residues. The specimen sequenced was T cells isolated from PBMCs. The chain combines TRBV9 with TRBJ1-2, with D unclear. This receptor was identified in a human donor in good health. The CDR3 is CASSAVRGEVHGYTF. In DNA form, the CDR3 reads TGTGCCAGCAGCGCAGTGCGGGGAGAGGTCCATGGCTACACCTTC.